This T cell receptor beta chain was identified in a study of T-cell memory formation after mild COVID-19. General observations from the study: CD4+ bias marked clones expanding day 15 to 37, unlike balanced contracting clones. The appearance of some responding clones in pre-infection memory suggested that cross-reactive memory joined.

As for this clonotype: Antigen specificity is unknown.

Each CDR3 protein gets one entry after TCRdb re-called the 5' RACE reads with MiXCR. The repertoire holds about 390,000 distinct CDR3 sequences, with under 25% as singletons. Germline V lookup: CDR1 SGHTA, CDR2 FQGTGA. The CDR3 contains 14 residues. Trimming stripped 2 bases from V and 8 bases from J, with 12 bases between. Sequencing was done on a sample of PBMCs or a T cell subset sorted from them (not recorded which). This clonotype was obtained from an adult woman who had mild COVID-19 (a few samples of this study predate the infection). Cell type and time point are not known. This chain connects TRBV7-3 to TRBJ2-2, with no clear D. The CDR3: CASSLDGARGELFF. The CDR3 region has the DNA TGTGCCAGCAGCTTAGACGGAGCAAGAGGGGAGCTGTTTTTT.